The text below deals with one T cell receptor beta chain. This clonotype has a count of ten or more. Its target antigen remains unknown. Base qualities are missing; no much larger clone stands one base away. To prepare the library, PCR was applied. The sequencer listed for this sample is Illumina HiSeq 2500. To normalize quantification of the TCRbeta repertoire, the TCR libraries were built with molecular barcoding that relied on unique molecular identifiers. TCRdb reprocessing: public reads trimmed at Q25 with fastp, clones called with MiXCR, in-frame beta chains kept. Under each unique CDR3 protein, matching rows form one entry showing the most common genes and DNA. Counted in this sample were hundreds of thousands of distinct CDR3 sequences; under 12% of them appeared once. The ten most abundant clones make up just over 2% of the sample. The sample originates from a study of T-cell reconstitution after alpha-beta-depleted transplantation in children (dated by TCRdb to 2016 to 2018). Regarding the complete study: The study quantitatively tracked T-cell immune reconstitution after TCRalphabeta/CD19-depleted allogeneic hematopoietic cell transplantation in children using TCR repertoire profiling. Beyond this particular receptor, the publication reports: About two months after transplant, the apparently early recovery of alphabetaT-cell counts reportedly depended on just several hundred clones that had expanded rapidly and came from non-depleted graft cells. The frequencies of hyperexpanded clones fell over the following months, and after one year, T-cell counts and TCRbeta diversity were mostly attributed to newly produced T cells. In some patients, high TCRbeta diversity at day 60 was attributed to recipient T cells and intrathymic progenitors that had survived conditioning.

Via the germline V gene (reference sequence), CDR1 is SEHNR and CDR2 FQNEAQ. Cut back by 5 bases and 2 bases, the V and J ends lie 16 bases apart. From cysteine to phenylalanine, the CDR3 is 15 amino acids long. The entry retains the CDR3 DNA only, 45 bases that are in frame from base 1. In the paper's terms, the treatment or condition label means: allogeneic hematopoietic cell transplantation with graft depleted of TCRalphabeta T cells and CD19 B cells. Transplant recipients were children who received TCRalphabeta/CD19-depleted allogeneic hematopoietic cell grafts. The V and J segments used are TRBV7-9 and TRBJ2-7; the D region is possibly TRBD1 or TRBD2, each matching across 5 bases. Source: PBMCs, taken before TCRalphabeta/CD19-depleted stem cell transplant. The receptor was isolated from a child aged 2-9 years with inherited bone marrow failure, due to receive a stem cell transplant. CDR3 reads: CASSPWDRKAYEQYF. The nucleotides are TGTGCCAGCAGCCCCTGGGACCGTAAAGCCTACGAGCAGTACTTC.